This T cell receptor beta chain was sequenced during a study of T cell responses to AZD1222 COVID-19 vaccine. Note on this clone: Its antigen is not known.

TCRdb's table, derived via immunoSEQ multiplex PCR, lists solely in-frame clones and lacks some. The sample includes roughly 40,000 clones, 90% of them seen just once. Overall study results and limits: Donors skewed white British and female; clonal diversity was possibly underestimated. Scientists sampled the repertoires only once the peak T cell response had passed. Reportedly, close to half of spike-specific TCRs are directed against unmutated variant regions.

CDR3 length: 14 residues. Trimming removed 4 bases at V and 1 base at J, with 11 bases between. The germline gives CDR1 SGHNT, CDR2 YYREEE (reference sequence). The starting material was peripheral blood, obtained 28 days after the second AZD1222 dose. J is TRBJ1-1 and V is TRBV5-4; D may be TRBD1 (6 bases). The origin of this receptor is an adult who received the AZD1222 COVID-19 vaccine. As DNA, the CDR3 is TGTGCCAGCAGCACTGGACAGTCGAACACTGAAGCTTTCTTT. Encoded protein: CASSTGQSNTEAFF.